This TCR beta chain was obtained from a study of CD4 and CD8 cells across lung adenocarcinoma regions. TCRdb reprocessed the PCR reads via MiXCR and lists one record per CDR3 protein. The repertoire holds about 11,000 distinct CDR3 sequences, 53% seen once, with about a third in the top ten. Samples came from patients with localized non-small cell lung adenocarcinoma. V gave up 2 bases and J gave up 3 bases; unmatched junction bases: 6. The germline V gene encodes CDR1 ENHRY and CDR2 SYGVKD. The CDR3 is made up of 17 amino acids. Sequencing was done on a sample of CD8+ T cells from the center of a lung tumor. This receptor was obtained from a female donor with lung adenocarcinoma. The CD4 and CD8 labels of this study may be unreliable. J is TRBJ2-6 and V is TRBV10-3, with 8 nucleotides matching TRBD1. CDR3 loop: CAISEPGQGGGANVLTF. DNA of the CDR3: TGTGCCATCAGTGAGCCAGGACAGGGCGGTGGGGCCAACGTCCTGACTTTC.